This TCR beta chain was identified in a study of shared clonotypes between healthy human individuals. Study details: A few men and a couple of women, aged 18 to 49, were donors. Per donor, CD8 memory used one plate, CD8 naive used two, CD4 memory used three and CD4 naive used three. Whole-study findings and limits: Of the naive CD4 clonotypes, approximately 5% were shared across a few donors.

As to this clone: Its antigen is not known.

CD45RO-negative, CCR7-positively selected cells formed the naive CD8 fraction, excluding terminally differentiated effector memory CD45RA+ cells. V gave up 8 bases and J gave up 6 bases, with 13 bases separating them. The CDR3 sequence is 13 residues long. Germline V gives CDR1 MNHEY, CDR2 SMNVEV (reference sequence). Researchers ran the assay at a deep level. Some clones are missing from TCRdb's copy, which holds only in-frame ones; the method was immunoSEQ multiplex PCR. The table records roughly 850,000 clones, about 97% of them present only once. Sequencing was done on a sample of naive CD8+ T cells sorted from blood. The gene calls are TRBV27 and TRBJ2-2, with D unclear. The source is a man aged 25 to 45 in good health. CDR3 protein: CASGVTLAGELFF. The CDR3 region has the DNA TGTGCCAGCGGTGTGACTTTGGCCGGGGAGCTGTTTTTT.